These 26 T cell receptor beta chains came from one sample sequenced in a study of PD-1 blockade in classical Hodgkin lymphoma (dated by TCRdb to 2019 to 2021). What this sample's time point label stands for: cycle 4 day 1 (C4D1), after about 6 weeks of nivolumab. Every trial patient had relapsed after autologous stem cell transplantation, and cohorts A, B and C differed in prior brentuximab vedotin exposure. The receptor library was made with the immunoSEQ multiplex PCR assay. The clones in this table, taken by TCRdb from immuneACCESS, are in-frame only. Not every clone is retained; where verified, under half of the shortfall comes from an unresolved V gene, and the cause of the rest is unknown. Present in this sample are roughly 100,000 clones, about 92% of which were seen just once. The ten largest clones represent roughly 20% of the sample. The material was peripheral blood mononuclear cells (PBMCs), obtained before the fourth cycle of nivolumab. The origin of the receptors is a human donor with classical Hodgkin lymphoma.

CDR3 sequence: CASSLVDTQYF. As DNA, the CDR3 is TGTGCCAGCAGCTTAGTGGATACGCAGTATTTT. This chain uses TRBV7-2 with TRBJ2-3; D not certain. Germline CDR1 reads SGHTA; CDR2 reads FQGNSA. V lost 1 base, J lost 6 bases, and 2 bases lay in between. This CDR3 is 11 amino acids long.

This chain joins TRBV19 and TRBJ2-1; 7 bases line up with TRBD2. J gave up 6 bases and V 8 bases, and 10 bases lay outside the gene matches. The CDR3 consists of 14 residues. Germline V gene sequence: CDR1 LNHDA, CDR2 SQIVND (reference sequence). The CDR3 sequence is CASWEGLGANEQFF. DNA for the CDR3: TGTGCCAGTTGGGAGGGCCTTGGGGCCAATGAGCAGTTCTTC.

The chain employs TRBV11-2 and TRBJ2-1; D unclear. This CDR3 has 14 residues. From germline, CDR1 is SGHAT and CDR2 FQNNGV. Trimming stripped 5 bases from V and 4 bases from J, with 12 bases between. CDR3 sequence (DNA): TGTGCCAGCAGCACAATGCAAGGTTACAATGAGCAGTTCTTC. This sequence encodes CASSTMQGYNEQFF.

The chain uses TRBV6-1 and TRBJ2-7; 9 bases are a match to TRBD1. This CDR3 is built from 15 residues. Trimming cost V 1 base and J 7 bases; bases outside gene matches: 8. The V gene's germline CDR1 is MNHNS and CDR2 SASEGT. In nucleotides, the CDR3 is TGTGCCAGCAGTGAAGTGGACAGGGGCCTACTGGAGCAGTACTTC. Its translation is CASSEVDRGLLEQYF.

There are a few counts of this clone. This chain connects TRBV19 to TRBJ2-1, with D possibly matching TRBD2 (5 bases). The CDR3 totals 15 residues. The germline CDR1 and CDR2 sequences are LNHDA and SQIVND (reference sequence). Trimming took 2 bases from V and 1 from J, leaving 9 bases between them. CDR3 nucleotide sequence: TGTGCCAGTAGTATAAGTCTAGCTTCCTACAATGAGCAGTTCTTC. Its translation: CASSISLASYNEQFF.

The chain uses TRBV5-4 and TRBJ1-1; D gene uncertain. V was clipped by 4 bases and J by 1 base, with 14 bases between them. Germline lookup yields CDR1 SGHNT and CDR2 YYREEE (reference sequence). The CDR3 is 15 residues long. The CDR3 DNA follows: TGTGCCAGCAGCCCAACTGCAGTTGGGAACACTGAAGCTTTCTTT. Protein sequence: CASSPTAVGNTEAFF.

The V call is TRBV7-9, the J call TRBJ1-5, with a tentative D call TRBD1 (6 bases). V gave up 2 bases and J gave up 7 bases, with 12 bases separating them. CDR1 and CDR2 from the germline V gene are SEHNR and FQNEAQ (reference sequence). The CDR3 extends over 14 amino acids. The CDR3 DNA is TGTGCCAGCAGCTTAACGACAGGCGGCCAGCCCCAGCATTTT. It is translated as CASSLTTGGQPQHF. Full variable domain (outside the CDR3, taken from reference TRBV7-9 and TRBJ1-5): DTGVSQNPRHKITKRGQNVTFRCDPISEHNRLYWYRQTLGQGPEFLTYFQNEAQLEKSRLLSDRFSAERPKGSFSTLEIQRTEQGDSAMYLCASSLTTGGQPQHFGDGTRLSIL.

This clone is a singleton in its sample. The chain links TRBV6-5 to TRBJ1-2; D not resolved. CDR3 size: 11 residues. Between the trimmed V and J ends, which lost 8 bases and 6 bases, there was a span of 10 bases. Germline V CDR1 and CDR2: MNHEY, SVGAGI. CDR3: CASRSMDGYTF. In nucleotides, the CDR3 is TGTGCCAGCCGTAGTATGGATGGCTACACCTTC.

The chain is built from TRBV5-4 and TRBJ1-1, with no clear D. The CDR3 covers 15 residues. V was trimmed by 4 bases and J by 3 bases, leaving 16 bases between them. Germline CDR1 reads SGHNT; CDR2 reads YYREEE (reference sequence). CDR3 nucleotides: TGTGCCAGCAGCCCAGATCCGACGTCCGACACTGAAGCTTTCTTT. Amino acids: CASSPDPTSDTEAFF.

This clone came up once. The chain links TRBV9 to TRBJ2-7, with D possibly TRBD2 on 6 matching bases. Trimming took 3 bases from V and 7 from J, leaving 23 bases between them. CDR1 and CDR2 from the germline V gene are SGDLS and YYNGEE. The CDR3 is 16 amino acids. CDR3 residues: CASSGGTGLSLREQYF. The DNA for the CDR3 is TGTGCCAGCAGCGGGGGAACGGGACTCTCCTTACGGGAGCAGTACTTC.

The CDR3 loop reads CAWDMMSNEQFF. CDR3 nucleotide sequence: TGTGCCTGGGATATGATGAGCAATGAGCAGTTCTTC. This rearrangement joins TRBV30 to TRBJ2-1, with D hard to call. Germline V gives CDR1 GTSNPN, CDR2 SVGIG (reference sequence). V lost 5 bases, J lost 6 bases, and 11 bases lay in between. This CDR3 region has 12 residues.

V usage is TRBV7-6 and J usage is TRBJ2-7; 7 nucleotides line up with TRBD2. This CDR3 spans 13 amino acids. Losses at the gene ends were 5 bases for V and 4 bases for J; bases not matched to a gene: 5. Germline-derived CDR1 and CDR2 are SGHVS and FNYEAQ. This chain's CDR3 is CASSPGLVYEQYF. CDR3 DNA sequence: TGTGCCAGCAGCCCTGGACTAGTGTACGAGCAGTACTTC. The full variable domain, its missing parts supplied by reference TRBV7-6 and TRBJ2-7, is GAGVSQSPRYKVTKRGQDVALRCDPISGHVSLYWYRQALGQGPEFLTYFNYEAQQDKSGLPNDRFSAERPEGSISTLTIQRTEQRDSAMYRCASSPGLVYEQYFGPGTRLTVT.

In its sample, this clone was seen a few times. J is TRBJ1-2 and V is TRBV10-3; D ambiguous. The germline V gene has CDR1 ENHRY and CDR2 SYGVKD. This CDR3 region has 15 residues. Trimming left V 2 bases short and J 0 bases short, with 10 bases between. The CDR3 loop reads CAISEGMGSNYGYTF. For the CDR3, the DNA is TGTGCCATCAGTGAGGGTATGGGTTCTAACTATGGCTACACCTTC.

The sample holds a few counts of this clone. The genes are TRBV9 and TRBJ1-1; D gene uncertain. The CDR3 runs to 13 residues. Germline V gives CDR1 SGDLS, CDR2 YYNGEE. V dropped 4 bases and J dropped 1 base, with 8 bases sitting between them. The CDR3 DNA is TGTGCCAGCAGCTTAGAGGGGAACACTGAAGCTTTCTTT. This sequence encodes CASSLEGNTEAFF.

V and J are TRBV5-5 and TRBJ2-1; 13 bases are a match to TRBD2. Germline CDR1 SGHKS, CDR2 YYEKEE (reference sequence). The CDR3 consists of 14 residues. Unmatched junction bases numbered 1, after V lost 3 bases and J lost 7 bases. This CDR3 reads CASSWTSGSNEQFF. CDR3 nucleotide sequence: TGTGCCAGCAGCTGGACTAGCGGGAGTAATGAGCAGTTCTTC.

V usage is TRBV18 and J usage is TRBJ2-7; D remains unclear. The CDR3 has 14 amino acids. The germline V gene has CDR1 KGHSH and CDR2 LQKENI. Trimming shortened V by 4 bases and J by 5 bases, and 15 bases separated the two germline ends. In nucleotides, the CDR3 is TGTGCCAGCTCACTTAGTACAGTTTTACACGAGCAGTACTTC. Protein product: CASSLSTVLHEQYF.

The genes are TRBV27 and TRBJ2-3; D ambiguous. V gave up 6 bases and J gave up 5 bases, with 12 bases separating them. CDR1 and CDR2 (germline): MNHEY, SMNVEV (reference sequence). The CDR3 is made up of 13 amino acids. The CDR3 DNA reads as TGTGCCAGCAGGTCCTGGCAGGAAGATACGCAGTATTTT. Translating gives CASRSWQEDTQYF.

The rearrangement uses TRBV2 and TRBJ2-7; 9 positions match TRBD2. Germline V gene lookup returns CDR1 SNHLY and CDR2 FYNNEI. The V and J ends lost 5 bases and 5 bases, in that order; junction bases with no gene match: 7. The CDR3 is 14 amino acids. The CDR3 reads CASSPGTSLNEQYF. The CDR3, as DNA: TGTGCCAGCAGTCCCGGGACTAGCCTTAACGAGCAGTACTTC.

The rearrangement uses TRBV21-1 and TRBJ1-1; the DNA was not used to check the table's D call, TRBD1. TRBV21-1 is a listed pseudogene. There are 17 residues in the CDR3. The CDR3 bases are TGTGCCAGCAGTGAAAGTCTCAGACACTCTGTCGACACTGAAGCTTTCTTT. This gives the protein CASSESLRHSVDTEAFF.

V usage is TRBV5-4 and J usage is TRBJ1-5, with 9 positions matching TRBD1. Germline V gene data show CDR1 as SGHNT and CDR2 as YYREEE (reference sequence). This CDR3 has 15 residues. Losses at the gene ends were 5 bases for V and 3 bases for J; bases not matched to a gene: 6. DNA for the CDR3: TGTGCCAGCAGTTCCGGGACAGGGCTCAATCAGCCCCAGCATTTT. Translation gives CASSSGTGLNQPQHF.

V usage is TRBV6-5 and J usage is TRBJ1-3; TRBD1 aligns across 9 bases. V lost 6 bases and J lost 2; bases outside the gene matches: 5. Germline V lookup: CDR1 MNHEY, CDR2 SVGAGI. This CDR3 contains 15 residues. The CDR3 loop reads CASSRTGEAGNTIYF. CDR3 coding DNA: TGTGCCAGCAGCCGGACAGGGGAAGCTGGAAACACCATATATTTT.

This clone showed up just once. The chain employs TRBV30 and TRBJ2-3; the D is unclear. V was pared by 0 bases and J by 4 bases, with 11 bases between. This CDR3 is 14 amino acids long. Germline values: CDR1 GTSNPN, CDR2 SVGIG (reference sequence). The chain's CDR3 is CAWSVMGGADTQYF. CDR3 nucleotides: TGTGCCTGGAGTGTAATGGGTGGGGCAGATACGCAGTATTTT.

This clone was counted a single time. The genes are TRBV6-4 and TRBJ1-2; D ambiguous. V was trimmed by 0 bases and J by 8 bases, leaving 10 bases between them. Per germline, CDR1 MRHNA and CDR2 SNTAGT. CDR3 size: 13 residues. The CDR3 sequence: CASSDSRVGGYTF. The CDR3 DNA sequence: TGTGCCAGCAGTGACTCGAGGGTTGGGGGCTACACCTTC.

The rearrangement uses TRBV11-3 and TRBJ2-7; TRBD2 agrees at 13 bases. The junction had 5 bases not matched to a gene; V was cut back by 4 bases and J by 5 bases. The CDR3 runs 15 residues. The germline V gene has CDR1 SGHNT and CDR2 YENEEA. The CDR3 coding sequence is TGTGCCAGCAGCTCGGGACTAGCGGGATCTAACGAGCAGTACTTC. This sequence encodes CASSSGLAGSNEQYF.

The J gene is TRBJ2-7, the V gene TRBV4-1; 14 bases match TRBD2. V lost 1 base, J lost 6 bases, and 14 bases stayed unmatched. This CDR3 has 19 residues. CDR1 is MGHRA, CDR2 YSYEKL, per germline. CDR3 nucleotide sequence: TGCGCCAGCAGCCAAGCTCCGGGGACTAGCGGGAGACTCAGGGGCGAGCAGTACTTC. It translates to CASSQAPGTSGRLRGEQYF.

This clone is a singleton in its sample. The chain is built from TRBV5-1 and TRBJ2-7; no firm D call. The CDR3 extends over 11 amino acids. The ends were cut back, 0 bases at V and 4 bases at J, with 2 bases in the middle. Germline loops: CDR1 SGHRS, CDR2 YFSETQ. The CDR3 loop reads CASSLDYEQYF. The CDR3 DNA sequence: TGCGCCAGCAGCTTGGATTACGAGCAGTACTTC.